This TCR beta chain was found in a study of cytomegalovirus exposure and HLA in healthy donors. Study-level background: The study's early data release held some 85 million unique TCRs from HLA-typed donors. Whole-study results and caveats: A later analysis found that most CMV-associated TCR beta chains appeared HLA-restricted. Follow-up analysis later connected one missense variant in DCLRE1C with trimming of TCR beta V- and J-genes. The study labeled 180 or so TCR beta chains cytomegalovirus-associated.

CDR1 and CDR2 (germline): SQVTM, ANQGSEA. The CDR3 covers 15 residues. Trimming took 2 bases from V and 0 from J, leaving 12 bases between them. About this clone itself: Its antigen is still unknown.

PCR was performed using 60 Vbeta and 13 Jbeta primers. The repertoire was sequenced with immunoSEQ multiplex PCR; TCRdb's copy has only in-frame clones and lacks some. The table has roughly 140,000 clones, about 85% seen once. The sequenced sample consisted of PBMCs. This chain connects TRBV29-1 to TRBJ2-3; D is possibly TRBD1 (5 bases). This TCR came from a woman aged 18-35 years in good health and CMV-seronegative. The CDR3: CSVERKGASTDTQYF. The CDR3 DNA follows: TGCAGCGTTGAACGGAAAGGGGCTAGCACAGATACGCAGTATTTT.